Listed here are 22 T cell receptor beta chains from one sample, sequenced in a study of blood T cell repertoires in COVID-19. Some clones are missing from TCRdb's copy, which holds only in-frame ones; the method was immunoSEQ multiplex PCR. The data show about 100,000 clones, roughly 90% seen once. The sample was peripheral blood. All receptors derive from a human donor in a cohort sampled during active COVID-19.

The V call is TRBV28, the J call TRBJ2-2; possible D gene TRBD1, 6 bases. V lost 5 bases to trimming and J lost 1 base, with 11 bases between them. CDR1 and CDR2 (germline): MDHEN, SYDVKM. This CDR3 contains 15 residues. CDR3 DNA: TGTGCCAGCAGTGCCCGGGACAAGAACACCGGGGAGCTGTTTTTT. Its protein product is CASSARDKNTGELFF.

This rearrangement joins TRBV27 to TRBJ2-7, with TRBD2 matching over 8 bases. Trimming at V came to 5 bases and at J to 5 bases, leaving 11 bases not matched to a gene. The germline V gene encodes CDR1 MNHEY and CDR2 SMNVEV (reference sequence). The CDR3 is 15 residues long. CDR3 amino acids: CASSTQAGVFHEQYF. CDR3 in DNA: TGTGCCAGCAGTACCCAAGCGGGAGTCTTCCACGAGCAGTACTTC.

The gene calls are TRBV19 and TRBJ2-7; possibly TRBD2 for D (5 bases). V was trimmed by 4 bases and J by 2 bases, leaving 15 bases between them. The CDR3 runs 15 residues. The germline gives CDR1 LNHDA, CDR2 SQIVND (reference sequence). This CDR3 is CASSRLRGGTYEQYF. In nucleotides, the CDR3 is TGTGCCAGTAGTAGGCTTCGGGGTGGGACCTACGAGCAGTACTTC.

The chain carries TRBV6-6 and TRBJ2-3, with TRBD1 matching over 9 bases. Germline CDR1 reads MNHNY; CDR2 reads SVGAGI (reference sequence). Trimming took 6 bases from V and 1 from J; bases not matched to a gene: 8. This CDR3 has 16 amino acids. The CDR3 protein is CASSKTTGGGTDTQYF. The CDR3 DNA reads as TGTGCCAGCAGCAAAACCACAGGGGGCGGCACAGATACGCAGTATTTT.

Concerning this clone itself: The same CDR3 is also encoded by other DNA sequences in this sample. The chain recombines TRBV5-1 with TRBJ2-2, with D perhaps TRBD2 (6 bases). V gave up 4 bases and J gave up 8 bases, with 9 bases separating them. In germline, CDR1 is SGHRS, CDR2 YFSETQ. The CDR3 extends over 12 amino acids. The CDR3 loop is CASSPLAGELFF. The CDR3 DNA reads as TGCGCCAGCAGCCCCCTAGCGGGGGAGCTGTTTTTT.

The rearrangement joins TRBV19 to TRBJ1-1, with D possibly TRBD1 on 5 matching bases. Germline loops: CDR1 LNHDA, CDR2 SQIVND (reference sequence). The CDR3 runs 10 residues. Trimming left V 8 bases short and J 11 bases short, with 12 bases between. CDR3 loop: CASFDSRAFF. Here the CDR3 DNA reads TGTGCCAGTTTTGACAGTAGGGCTTTCTTT.

This sequence joins TRBV4-1 and TRBJ2-7; D perhaps matches TRBD1 (6 bases). The CDR3 has 13 amino acids. The germline gives CDR1 MGHRA, CDR2 YSYEKL. The germline V and J ends were trimmed by 4 bases and 5 bases, with 12 bases remaining between them. The CDR3 protein is CASSLDSNDEQYF. DNA for the CDR3: TGCGCCAGCAGCCTGGACAGTAACGACGAGCAGTACTTC.

This clone was seen a few times. The chain is built from TRBV28 and TRBJ1-5; D call uncertain. CDR3 length: 10 amino acids. CDR1 and CDR2 (germline): MDHEN, SYDVKM. With 4 bases removed from V and 11 bases from J, the gap between germline ends came to 6 bases. CDR3 region: CASSYGTQHF. For the CDR3, the DNA is TGTGCCAGCAGTTACGGGACCCAGCATTTT.

The gene calls are TRBV5-1 and TRBJ1-1, with a possible D match to TRBD1 (6 bases). Germline V CDR1 and CDR2: SGHRS, YFSETQ. This CDR3 has 14 residues. Trimming cost V 2 bases and J 0 bases, with 8 bases left between them. The CDR3: CASSFGQLNTEAFF. The CDR3 nucleotides read TGCGCCAGCAGCTTTGGACAGCTGAACACTGAAGCTTTCTTT.

The chain links TRBV5-8 to TRBJ2-1, with 16 nucleotides matching TRBD2. This CDR3 is 15 amino acids long. The V and J ends lost 3 bases and 8 bases, in that order; junction bases with no gene match: 2. Germline assignment: CDR1 SGHTS and CDR2 YDEGEE. CDR3 in DNA: TGTGCCAGCAGCTACGGGACTAGCGGGAGGGATGAGCAGTTCTTC. It codes for CASSYGTSGRDEQFF.

CDR3 nucleotides: TGTGCCAGCAGTTACTCGGGACAGTGGGCTAACTATGGCTACACCTTC. It yields the protein CASSYSGQWANYGYTF. The chain couples TRBV6-5 to TRBJ1-2; TRBD1 matches 7 bases. The junction had 4 bases not matched to a gene; V was cut back by 0 bases and J by 0 bases. Germline V CDR1 and CDR2: MNHEY, SVGAGI. CDR3 length: 16 amino acids.

The J gene is TRBJ2-2, the V gene TRBV4-1; D is unclear. This CDR3 comprises 16 residues. The germline V gene has CDR1 MGHRA and CDR2 YSYEKL. Trimming shortened V by 5 bases and J by 0 bases, and 13 bases separated the two germline ends. The CDR3 is CASSLHNPANTGELFF. Here the CDR3 DNA reads TGCGCCAGCAGCTTACATAACCCCGCGAACACCGGGGAGCTGTTTTTT.

V is TRBV5-6 and J is TRBJ2-1; no definite D call. V was shortened by 3 bases and J by 9 bases, with 7 bases between the two germline ends. Germline-derived CDR1 and CDR2 are SGHDT and YYEEEE. CDR3 length: 11 amino acids. The CDR3 is CASSSILEQFF. Written as DNA, the CDR3 is TGTGCCAGCAGCTCTATACTTGAGCAGTTCTTC.

This chain uses TRBV7-9 with TRBJ2-7, with D possibly matching TRBD2 (6 bases). The CDR3 is 12 residues long. The germline V and J ends were trimmed by 2 bases and 4 bases, with 6 bases remaining between them. The germline gives CDR1 SEHNR, CDR2 FQNEAQ (reference sequence). The CDR3 DNA follows: TGTGCCAGCAGCTTACGGGGGTACGAGCAGTACTTC. It specifies CASSLRGYEQYF.

The J gene is TRBJ1-1, the V gene TRBV6-6; D gene uncertain. The germline CDR1 and CDR2 sequences are MNHNY and SVGAGI (reference sequence). V lost 2 bases, J lost 4 bases, and 5 bases lay in between. This CDR3 comprises 12 residues. In DNA form, the CDR3 reads TGTGCCAGCAGTTACGGAGGCACTGAAGCTTTCTTT. As protein: CASSYGGTEAFF.

This clone was recorded once. The chain couples TRBV7-9 to TRBJ2-7; the match to TRBD1 covers 8 bases. CDR1 is SEHNR and CDR2 is FQNEAQ in the germline V gene (reference sequence). The CDR3 extends over 13 amino acids. CDR3 DNA: TGTTCTCAACAGGGGGAAAACTCCTACGAGCAGTACTTC. Protein: CSQQGENSYEQYF.

This chain joins TRBV10-2 and TRBJ1-1, with 9 bases identical to TRBD1. J lost 0 bases, V lost 2 bases, and 10 bases had no gene match. Per germline, CDR1 WSHSY and CDR2 SAAADI. The length of the CDR3 is 18 residues. CDR3 region: CASSETRTGVRMNTEAFF. The CDR3 region has the DNA TGCGCCAGCAGTGAGACCCGGACAGGGGTCCGTATGAACACTGAAGCTTTCTTT.

The chain couples TRBV9 to TRBJ2-5; D may be TRBD1 (6 bases). Deletions cut 0 bases from V and 3 bases from J, with 9 bases between. This CDR3 comprises 14 residues. Germline V CDR1 and CDR2: SGDLS, YYNGEE. This CDR3 reads CASSVGGHKETQYF. CDR3 bases: TGTGCCAGCAGCGTAGGGGGACACAAAGAGACCCAGTACTTC.

V and J are TRBV5-6 and TRBJ1-6; no clear D gene. There are 12 residues in the CDR3. V lost 2 bases to trimming and J lost 8 bases, with 5 bases between them. The germline gives CDR1 SGHDT, CDR2 YYEEEE. The chain's CDR3 is CASSFTDSPLHF. Here the CDR3 DNA reads TGTGCCAGCAGCTTTACAGATTCACCCCTCCACTTT.

The chain is built from TRBV14 and TRBJ1-3; D may be TRBD1 (5 bases). The germline V gene encodes CDR1 SGHDN and CDR2 FVKESK. The CDR3 loop spans 16 amino acids. V was clipped by 4 bases and J by 4 bases, with 17 bases between them. The CDR3 nucleotides are TGTGCCAGCAGCCCCCACCCAGGGCAAGGGGGAAACACCATATATTTT. As protein: CASSPHPGQGGNTIYF.

The chain uses TRBV3-1 (or the pseudogene TRBV3-2) and TRBJ2-2; 10 nucleotides align to TRBD2. The ends lost 6 bases at V and 6 bases at J; junction bases unmatched: 7. The CDR3 extends over 15 amino acids. The germline V gene encodes CDR1 LGHDT and CDR2 YNNKEL (reference sequence). The CDR3 reads CASSLSGGESGELFF. As DNA, the CDR3 is TGTGCCAGCAGTTTGAGCGGGGGGGAATCCGGGGAGCTGTTTTTT.

In this sample, this clone turned up once. The V call is TRBV2, the J call TRBJ1-1; D ambiguous. V lost 2 bases and J 8 bases, leaving 9 bases between the germline ends. The CDR3 is made up of 12 amino acids. From germline, CDR1 is SNHLY and CDR2 FYNNEI. The CDR3 coding sequence is TGTGCCAGCAGTGAAAGACTCCGAGAAGCTTTCTTT. It translates to CASSERLREAFF.